What follows is one T cell receptor (beta chain) and its context. Its target is not known. The CDR3 sequence is 17 residues long. V was pared by 5 bases and J by 5 bases, with 24 bases between. Germline lookup yields CDR1 MNHEY and CDR2 SMNVEV (reference sequence). These data originate in a study of shared clonotypes between healthy human individuals. Study-level information: Two women and a few men aged 18 to 49 made up the donors. Findings and caveats of the study: Few donors limited the genetic and exposure-history diversity represented. The study generally estimated greater richness for naive than memory subsets.

In the source study's methods: ImmunoSEQ sequences covered only the junction and lacked quality scores; filtering therefore differed. Produced via immunoSEQ multiplex PCR; TCRdb's table is partial and in-frame only. V, J and clone size were drawn from that table, and D and trimming were deduced from the DNA. The sample consists of fewer than 2.5 million clones, 93% of them appearing once. The sequenced sample consisted of naive CD4+ T cells from PBMCs. Subset noted: CD45RA+ positively selected. The clonotype was recovered from a man younger than 35 in good health. Some clones in this sample may be carry-over from other donors' samples. The chain employs TRBV27 and TRBJ2-5; the D gene is possibly TRBD2 (6 bases). CDR3 sequence reads: CASSEGEGSGGKETQYF. The CDR3 nucleotides read TGTGCCAGCAGTGAGGGCGAGGGTAGCGGAGGGAAGGAGACCCAGTACTTC.